Following are 13 T cell receptor beta chains from one sample sequenced in a study of siplizumab effects on memory and regulatory T cells. Clones were sequenced by immunoSEQ multiplex PCR, and TCRdb holds only the in-frame ones, with some missing. The sample has about 120,000 clones; roughly 94% are singletons. Sequencing used non-Treg CD4+ T cells sorted from blood. The receptor set was obtained from a human donor in good health.

The V and J genes are TRBV7-6 and TRBJ2-1; 8 bases map to TRBD2. Unmatched junction bases numbered 9, after V lost 3 bases and J lost 8 bases. Germline V lookup: CDR1 SGHVS, CDR2 FNYEAQ. The CDR3 runs to 15 residues. CDR3 nucleotides: TGTGCCAGCAGCTTTCGGCGGGAGGACTTGGATGAGCAGTTCTTC. Its protein product is CASSFRREDLDEQFF.

This clone occurred once. The rearrangement uses TRBV6-6 and TRBJ2-7; 7 bases are shared with TRBD2. V dropped 0 bases and J dropped 2; count of bases not matched to a gene: 4. The CDR3 sequence is 15 residues long. Germline V CDR1 and CDR2: MNHNY, SVGAGI (reference sequence). CDR3 DNA: TGTGCCAGCAGTTACTCCGGGGGGTCCCCCTACGAGCAGTACTTC. Its protein product is CASSYSGGSPYEQYF.

This clone was detected once. The chain links TRBV11-3 to TRBJ2-5, with TRBD1 matching over 11 bases. The V gene's germline CDR1 is SGHNT and CDR2 YENEEA. The CDR3 length is 15 residues. J gave up 5 bases and V 4 bases, and 6 bases lay outside the gene matches. The CDR3 DNA reads TGTGCCAGCAGCTCCGGACAGGGGGCGGGGGAGACCCAGTACTTC. This codes for CASSSGQGAGETQYF.

Here the CDR3 reads CASRVVGTSPLHF. The CDR3 bases are TGTGCCAGCAGAGTCGTAGGGACGTCACCCCTCCACTTT. The rearrangement links TRBV6-5 to TRBJ1-6; TRBD1 is a possible D gene (5 bases). The CDR3 has 13 residues. The V end lost 6 bases, the J end lost 10 bases, and 13 bases lay between the germline ends. Per germline, CDR1 MNHEY and CDR2 SVGAGI.

The chain couples TRBV19 to TRBJ2-3; the D gene could be TRBD1 or TRBD2 (5 bases each). Trimming took 1 base from V and 7 from J, leaving 6 bases between them. Germline CDR1 LNHDA, CDR2 SQIVND (reference sequence). This CDR3 has 12 amino acids. CDR3 residues: CASSIGGYTQYF. CDR3 DNA: TGTGCCAGTAGTATAGGGGGGTATACGCAGTATTTT.

This chain uses TRBV10-3 with TRBJ2-1, with a possible D match to TRBD2 (5 bases). Trimming pared 0 bases from V and 8 bases from J, leaving 14 bases between. Germline V gene lookup returns CDR1 ENHRY and CDR2 SYGVKD. This CDR3 is built from 15 residues. The CDR3 spells CAISESMVRADEQFF. The CDR3 DNA reads TGTGCCATCAGTGAGTCGATGGTGCGAGCGGATGAGCAGTTCTTC.

The chain has TRBV28 and TRBJ2-7; 7 bases are a match to TRBD1. With 1 base clipped from V and 8 bases from J, the junction kept 5 bases outside the gene matches. This CDR3 has 13 amino acids. CDR1 is MDHEN and CDR2 is SYDVKM in the germline V gene. This CDR3 reads CASSLSQGMKQYF. DNA for the CDR3: TGTGCCAGCAGTTTATCACAGGGGATGAAGCAGTACTTC.

The rearrangement joins TRBV27 to TRBJ2-2, with D tentatively TRBD2 (7 bases). This CDR3 comprises 16 residues. With 6 bases removed from V and 4 bases from J, the gap between germline ends came to 18 bases. Germline V gene data show CDR1 as MNHEY and CDR2 as SMNVEV (reference sequence). The CDR3 region is CASRRRGGGGTGELFF. The CDR3 bases are TGTGCCAGCAGGCGACGAGGAGGGGGGGGCACCGGGGAGCTGTTTTTT.

The chain joins TRBV9 to TRBJ1-3, with D possibly being TRBD1 (6 bases). The length of the CDR3 is 16 residues. Germline V gives CDR1 SGDLS, CDR2 YYNGEE. Trimming cost V 3 bases and J 0 bases, with 13 bases left between them. Here the CDR3 reads CASSARGDSSGNTIYF. In DNA, the CDR3 is TGTGCCAGCAGCGCGAGGGGGGACTCCTCTGGAAACACCATATATTTT.

The J gene is TRBJ1-1, the V gene TRBV27; TRBD1 agrees at 7 bases. CDR1 and CDR2 (germline): MNHEY, SMNVEV (reference sequence). Germline trimming cut 1 base from V and 4 bases from J; bases unmatched to any gene: 3. This CDR3 is 14 amino acids long. In nucleotides, the CDR3 is TGTGCCAGCAGTTTATACACAGGGGCCACTGAAGCTTTCTTT. It codes for CASSLYTGATEAFF.

This chain uses TRBV13 with TRBJ2-2; no clear D. V was trimmed by 2 bases and J by 12 bases, leaving 22 bases between them. Germline values: CDR1 PRHDT, CDR2 FYEKMQ (reference sequence). The CDR3 contains 16 residues. In nucleotides, the CDR3 is TGTGCCAGCAGCTTAAAGGCGACGGCTACACCGGGTCAGCTGTTTTTT. Its translation is CASSLKATATPGQLFF.

The chain links TRBV6-5 to TRBJ2-5; a weak D match, TRBD2 (6 bases). CDR3 length: 13 residues. Germline V gene sequence: CDR1 MNHEY, CDR2 SVGAGI. The ends were cut back, 6 bases at V and 9 bases at J, with 17 bases in the middle. The CDR3 here is CASSWDSVGSQYF. The CDR3 DNA sequence: TGTGCCAGCAGCTGGGACTCCGTCGGGTCCCAGTACTTC.

This rearrangement joins TRBV4-1 to TRBJ1-2, with D perhaps TRBD1 (5 bases). Between the trimmed V and J ends, which lost 0 bases and 4 bases, there was a span of 6 bases. The CDR3 contains 13 residues. Looked up from germline, CDR1 is MGHRA and CDR2 is YSYEKL. The CDR3 reads CASSQEQGYGYTF. The CDR3 nucleotides read TGCGCCAGCAGCCAAGAGCAGGGCTATGGCTACACCTTC.